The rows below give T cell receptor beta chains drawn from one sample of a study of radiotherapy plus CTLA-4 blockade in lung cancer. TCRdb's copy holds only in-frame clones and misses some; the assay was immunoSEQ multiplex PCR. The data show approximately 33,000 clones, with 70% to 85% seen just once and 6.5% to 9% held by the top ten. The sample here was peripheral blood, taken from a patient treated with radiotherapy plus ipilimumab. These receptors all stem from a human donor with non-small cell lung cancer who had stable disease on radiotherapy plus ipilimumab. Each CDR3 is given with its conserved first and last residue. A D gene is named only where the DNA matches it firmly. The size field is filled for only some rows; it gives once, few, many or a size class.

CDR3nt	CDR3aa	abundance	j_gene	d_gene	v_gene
TGTGCCAGCAGCTCTGGGACAGGCCTCTATCAGCCCCAGCATTTT	CASSSGTGLYQPQHF	NA	TRBJ1-5	TRBD1	TRBV7-9
TGTGCCAGCAGTTTGAGGGTGACAGGGTTTGAGCAGTACTTC	CASSLRVTGFEQYF	NA	TRBJ2-7	TRBD1	TRBV27
TGTGCCAGCCTTCTGACAGACACCCCGAACACTGAAGCTTTCTTT	CASLLTDTPNTEAFF	NA	TRBJ1-1	NA	TRBV7-8
TGTGCCAGCAGTGACTCCAGTCGGGCCCAGTACTTC	CASSDSSRAQYF	once	TRBJ2-5	NA	TRBV25-1
TGTGCCAGCAGTGGGGACAGGGGCGGAGAGACCCAGTACTTC	CASSGDRGGETQYF	NA	TRBJ2-5	TRBD1	TRBV7-7
TGCGCCAGCGGGACTAGCGGACCCACAGATACGCAGTATTTT	CASGTSGPTDTQYF	NA	TRBJ2-3	TRBD2	TRBV5-1
TGTGCCAGCAGTTCAAAGCCGGGACAGACCTATCATAACACTGAAGCTTTCTTT	CASSSKPGQTYHNTEAFF	NA	TRBJ1-1	TRBD1	TRBV27
TGTGCCAGCAGCGTAGGAGACCCGGGAGACAATGAGCAGTTCTTC	CASSVGDPGDNEQFF	NA	TRBJ2-1	NA	TRBV9
TGTGCCAGTAGTATAGCCCGGACAGGGGCCAATCAGCCCCAGCATTTT	CASSIARTGANQPQHF	few	TRBJ1-5	TRBD1	TRBV19
TGTGCCAGCAGCTCGGGACAGGGGCGAACCTACGAGCAGTACTTC	CASSSGQGRTYEQYF	NA	TRBJ2-7	TRBD1	TRBV13
TGTGCCAGCAGCCGGGGTTTCTGGGGCGAGCAGTACTTC	CASSRGFWGEQYF	NA	TRBJ2-7	NA	TRBV7-2
TGTGCCAGTAGTATCGGGACAGGCCATGGAAACACCATATATTTT	CASSIGTGHGNTIYF	NA	TRBJ1-3	TRBD1	TRBV19
TGTGCCAGCACCCTCTCCTACGAGCAGTACTTC	CASTLSYEQYF	few	TRBJ2-7	NA	TRBV6-1
TGTGCCAGCAGCCCGGGGGCAGGGACCCTCGGGGGGGAGCTGTTTTTT	CASSPGAGTLGGELFF	NA	TRBJ2-2	NA	TRBV14
TGTGCCATCAGTGAGTCGGCGGGGACTTTAGGTGGCTACACCTTC	CAISESAGTLGGYTF	NA	TRBJ1-2	NA	TRBV10-3
TGTGCCAGCAGCTCAGGGGATAGGCCTGAAGCTTTCTTT	CASSSGDRPEAFF	NA	TRBJ1-1	NA	TRBV9
TGTGCCAGCAGTTTCACCCAGGGGGCAACCGGGGAGCTGTTTTTT	CASSFTQGATGELFF	NA	TRBJ2-2	TRBD1	TRBV6-5
TGTGCCAGCAGCCCTGGACAGGGAGCCGATGAAAAACTGTTTTTT	CASSPGQGADEKLFF	NA	TRBJ1-4	TRBD1	TRBV5-4
TGTGCCAGCAGCCCCTCCGGAACGACTAATGAAAAACTGTTTTTT	CASSPSGTTNEKLFF	NA	TRBJ1-4	NA	TRBV9
TGCGCCAGCAGCTTTGCATCCCGCACAGATACGCAGTATTTT	CASSFASRTDTQYF	once	TRBJ2-3	NA	TRBV5-1
TGCGCCAGCAGCTTGGCCAATACGGACTATGGCTACACCTTC	CASSLANTDYGYTF	NA	TRBJ1-2	NA	TRBV5-1
TGTGCCACCAGCAGAGATCGAGGTGAAGAGACCCAGTACTTC	CATSRDRGEETQYF	NA	TRBJ2-5	NA	TRBV15
TGTGCCAGCAGCAGACTCGGGACAGGGGTTTACGAGCAGTTCTTC	CASSRLGTGVYEQFF	NA	TRBJ2-1	TRBD1	TRBV2
TGTGCCAGCAGCTTATATCGCCGGGAGGAGCAGTTCTTC	CASSLYRREEQFF	NA	TRBJ2-1	NA	TRBV7-2
TGCGCCAGCAGCGCCCGGACAGGGCTAGAAGCTTTCTTT	CASSARTGLEAFF	NA	TRBJ1-1	TRBD1	TRBV4-3
TGTGCCAGCATTCTTACAGGGAGCTCCTACAATGAGCAGTTCTTC	CASILTGSSYNEQFF	NA	TRBJ2-1	NA	TRBV25-1
TGTGCCAGTAGCCCCAGGGTGCCCACTGAAGCTTTCTTT	CASSPRVPTEAFF	NA	TRBJ1-1	NA	TRBV19
TGTGCCTGGAGGTCGGGGATAACTAAGGAGAACACTGAAGCTTTCTTT	CAWRSGITKENTEAFF	few	TRBJ1-1	NA	TRBV30
TGTGCCAGCAGCTTGGATCGCAGTCAGCCCCAGCATTTT	CASSLDRSQPQHF	once	TRBJ1-5	NA	TRBV5-4
TGTGCCAGCAGCTTAGAACAGGGGGCAAGTGAAAAACTGTTTTTT	CASSLEQGASEKLFF	NA	TRBJ1-4	TRBD1	TRBV11-2
TGTGCCATCAGTGAAGTGGCAGGGAGTCAGCCCCAGCATTTT	CAISEVAGSQPQHF	NA	TRBJ1-5	NA	TRBV10-3
TGTGCCAGCAGCGAGGGCACCCACCAAGAGACCCAGTACTTC	CASSEGTHQETQYF	NA	TRBJ2-5	NA	TRBV9
TGTGCCAGCAGTGAAGGGCAGGGCGGCACAGATACGCAGTATTTT	CASSEGQGGTDTQYF	once	TRBJ2-3	NA	TRBV2
TGTGCCAGCAGTGACTCACCGGACATGAACACTGAAGCTTTCTTT	CASSDSPDMNTEAFF	NA	TRBJ1-1	NA	TRBV6-4
TGTGCCAGCAGTTGGGGGGCGATAGGCAATCAGCCCCAGCATTTT	CASSWGAIGNQPQHF	NA	TRBJ1-5	NA	TRBV27
TGTGCCAGCAGCTTGGGGGGGATGGAGGACGAGCAGTACTTC	CASSLGGMEDEQYF	NA	TRBJ2-7	NA	TRBV5-6
TGTGCCAGCAGTGACGACAGGGGGAGGTCCTACGAGCAGTACTTC	CASSDDRGRSYEQYF	NA	TRBJ2-7	TRBD1	TRBV6-6
TGTGCCAGCAGCTTATTCCAGGGTTCGGGTAATGAAAAACTGTTTTTT	CASSLFQGSGNEKLFF	NA	TRBJ1-4	NA	TRBV7-8
TGTGCCAGCAGCTTAGGGGTATCGGCTCGGATCTCTGGAAACACCATATATTTT	CASSLGVSARISGNTIYF	NA	TRBJ1-3	NA	TRBV7-8
TGCGCCAGCAGTGAGTCCCCGCCAGGGACTGGGGCCAACGTCCTGACTTTC	CASSESPPGTGANVLTF	NA	TRBJ2-6	NA	TRBV10-1
TGCGCCAGCTCCTTGGACGGGGTCCGCAATCAGCCCCAGCATTTT	CASSLDGVRNQPQHF	few	TRBJ1-5	NA	TRBV5-1
TGTGCTAGTGGTTTCGGACTTACTGAAGCTTTCTTT	CASGFGLTEAFF	once	TRBJ1-1	NA	TRBV12-5
TGTGCCATCAGGAAAACAGGGGACGGAAATTCACCCCTCCACTTT	CAIRKTGDGNSPLHF	few	TRBJ1-6	TRBD1	TRBV10-3
TGCGCCAGCAGCCGCCGGGAAAACAATGAGCAGTTCTTC	CASSRRENNEQFF	once	TRBJ2-1	NA	TRBV4-3
TGCAGCGTTCAGGGTTCCGACTATGGCTACACCTTC	CSVQGSDYGYTF	once	TRBJ1-2	NA	TRBV29-1
TGCGCCAGCAGTGAGTCGAGGAGGGGAAGGGGGGACACTGAAGCTTTCTTT	CASSESRRGRGDTEAFF	few	TRBJ1-1	NA	TRBV10-1
TGCGCCAGCAGCTTGGGGGCCCAACCTAACGAGCAGTACTTC	CASSLGAQPNEQYF	NA	TRBJ2-7	NA	TRBV5-1
TGTGCCAGCGGAAGGTTGGGCATGAACACTGAAGCTTTCTTT	CASGRLGMNTEAFF	NA	TRBJ1-1	NA	TRBV7-9
TGTGCCAGTAGTACATTACTCGGGACAGGAAGGTTCAATGGCTACACCTTC	CASSTLLGTGRFNGYTF	NA	TRBJ1-2	TRBD1	TRBV19
TGTGCCAGCCGGGGGGGGAGCACTGAAGCTTTCTTT	CASRGGSTEAFF	NA	TRBJ1-1	NA	TRBV6-1
TGTGCCAGCAGCTTAGCGGTAGGGGAGGGGAATCAGCCCCAGCATTTT	CASSLAVGEGNQPQHF	NA	TRBJ1-5	NA	TRBV7-8
TGCGCCAGCAGCGCTGGGGGACAGGGGGCAACAGATACGCAGTATTTT	CASSAGGQGATDTQYF	few	TRBJ2-3	TRBD1	TRBV5-1
TGTGCCAGCAGCCAAGAGACAGGGAGATTAACTGAAGCTTTCTTT	CASSQETGRLTEAFF	NA	TRBJ1-1	TRBD1	TRBV14
TGTGCCAGCAGCTTAGGGGGTGTAGCTTTCTTT	CASSLGGVAFF	NA	TRBJ1-1	NA	TRBV7-8